This is a list of T cell receptor beta chains from one sample in a study of CD8 T cells in ankylosing spondylitis. MiXCR, run by TCRdb on the 5' RACE reads, gives a single entry per CDR3 protein. The sample consists of about 540,000 distinct CDR3 sequences, roughly 13% of them appearing once. Sequencing used blood, either unsorted or a sorted T cell fraction (not recorded which). These receptor sequences come from a male donor with ankylosing spondylitis. The CDR3 runs from the conserved cysteine through the conserved F or W. D genes are given only for firm matches. Rows give clone size only sometimes, using once, few, many, or a class for an expanded clone.

>TRBV20-1|TRBJ2-7|-|-
CSARSHDPYEQYF
TGCAGTGCTAGATCCCATGATCCCTACGAGCAGTACTTC
>TRBV12-3/TRBV12-4|TRBJ2-1|many|-
CASSRDRVQFF
TGTGCCAGCAGCAGGGACCGGGTTCAGTTCTTC
>TRBV9|TRBJ2-2|-|-
CASSVVSVSGELFF
TGTGCCAGCAGCGTAGTATCGGTGAGCGGGGAGCTGTTTTTT
>TRBV3-1|TRBJ2-3|-|TRBD2
CASSQDPAVAGYADTQYF
TGTGCCAGCAGCCAAGACCCCGCGGTAGCGGGGTACGCAGATACGCAGTATTTT
>TRBV3-1|TRBJ2-7|few|TRBD1
CASSLRTGLDYEQYF
TGTGCCAGCAGCCTCCGGACAGGGTTGGACTACGAGCAGTACTTC
>TRBV6-1|TRBJ2-2|-|-
CASSAKGRGDTGELFF
TGTGCCAGCAGTGCCAAAGGGAGGGGGGACACCGGGGAGCTGTTTTTT
>TRBV18|TRBJ2-7|many|TRBD2
CASSPQGLGEAEQYF
TGTGCCAGCTCACCTCAGGGACTAGGGGAGGCCGAGCAGTACTTC
>TRBV5-5|TRBJ2-3|-|-
CASSLIPTGSTDTQYF
TGTGCCAGCAGCTTGATACCGACGGGAAGCACAGATACGCAGTATTTT
>TRBV11-2|TRBJ1-4|few|-
CASSLKLFF
TGTGCCAGCAGCTTGAAACTGTTTTTT
>TRBV29-1|TRBJ2-3|many|TRBD2
CSVDLSGRQGVQYF
TGCAGCGTTGACCTTAGCGGGAGGCAGGGGGTGCAGTATTTT
>TRBV30|TRBJ2-1|-|-
CAWNSGSYNEQFF
TGTGCCTGGAATAGCGGCTCCTACAATGAGCAGTTCTTC
>TRBV11-2|TRBJ2-7|-|-
CASSIVQGGYEQYF
TGTGCCAGCAGCATAGTCCAAGGTGGCTACGAGCAGTACTTC
>TRBV20-1|TRBJ2-1|few|-
CSAFSWQGSYNEQFF
TGCAGTGCTTTTAGCTGGCAGGGCTCCTACAATGAGCAGTTCTTC
>TRBV7-9|TRBJ1-1|-|-
CASSLIPVGANTEAFF
TGTGCCAGCAGCTTAATCCCGGTAGGGGCGAACACTGAAGCTTTCTTT
>TRBV5-1|TRBJ2-5|few|-
CASSPRVRAQETQYF
TGCGCCAGCAGCCCCCGAGTGAGAGCCCAAGAGACCCAGTACTTC
>TRBV9|TRBJ2-2|-|-
CASSHRAGTGELFF
TGTGCCAGCTCCCATCGGGCCGGTACCGGGGAGCTGTTTTTT
>TRBV5-1|TRBJ1-1|-|-
CAGSLEGTSPVAFF
TGCGCCGGCAGCTTGGAAGGGACCTCGCCCGTGGCTTTCTTT
>TRBV28|TRBJ1-6|few|TRBD1
CASRQGNSPLHF
TGTGCCAGCAGACAGGGGAATTCACCCCTCCACTTT
>TRBV5-1|TRBJ1-1|-|-
CASSPRSMNTEAFF
TGCGCCAGCAGCCCCCGCTCTATGAACACTGAAGCTTTCTTT
>TRBV6-1|TRBJ1-5|-|-
CASSALGGGQGQPQHF
TGTGCCAGCAGTGCCCTCGGTGGGGGGCAAGGGCAGCCCCAGCATTTT
>TRBV2|TRBJ2-5|few|TRBD1
CASSEDQGASKTQYF
TGTGCCAGCAGTGAAGATCAGGGGGCCTCGAAGACCCAGTACTTC
>TRBV29-1|TRBJ2-1|few|-
CSGGGGGSYNEQFF
TGCAGCGGCGGTGGGGGCGGGTCGTATAATGAGCAGTTCTTC
>TRBV7-7|TRBJ2-5|few|-
CASSLNEGGQETQYF
TGTGCCAGCAGCTTAAATGAGGGGGGTCAAGAGACCCAGTACTTC
>TRBV5-1|TRBJ2-6|many|-
CASSLEAGANVLTF
TGCGCCAGCAGCTTGGAGGCTGGGGCCAACGTCCTGACTTTC
>TRBV12-5|TRBJ1-5|few|-
CASGLAPQKPQHF
TGTGCTAGTGGTTTGGCCCCCCAAAAGCCCCAGCATTTT
>TRBV20-1|TRBJ2-1|many|TRBD2
CSASQGGTRGGKQFF
TGCAGTGCCTCCCAAGGTGGGACTAGGGGAGGAAAGCAGTTCTTC
>TRBV4-1|TRBJ2-2|-|TRBD2
CASSQGSGSGTGELFF
TGCGCCAGCAGCCAAGGTAGCGGGAGCGGGACCGGGGAGCTGTTTTTT
>TRBV19|TRBJ2-1|-|TRBD2
CASSNERGGGRDHEQFF
TGTGCCAGTAGTAATGAGAGGGGCGGCGGGAGGGATCATGAGCAGTTCTTC
>TRBV20-1|TRBJ1-5|-|TRBD1
CSARDYRQGIQPQHF
TGCAGTGCTAGAGATTACCGACAGGGAATTCAGCCCCAGCATTTT
>TRBV20-1|TRBJ1-5|-|TRBD1
CSASLQGLGNQPQHF
TGCAGTGCTAGCCTACAGGGGCTCGGGAATCAGCCCCAGCATTTT
>TRBV24-1|TRBJ2-2|few|TRBD2
CATSDSPTSAKNTGELFF
TGTGCCACCAGTGATTCCCCGACTAGCGCCAAGAACACCGGGGAGCTGTTTTTT
>TRBV7-8|TRBJ2-1|-|-
CASSLVGGTASYNEQFF
TGTGCCAGCAGCTTAGTAGGAGGGACTGCCTCCTACAATGAGCAGTTCTTC
>TRBV5-5|TRBJ2-7|few|-
CASSLLGNWGEQYF
TGTGCCAGCAGCTTGCTGGGGAACTGGGGCGAGCAGTACTTC
>TRBV20-1|TRBJ2-1|few|TRBD1
CSARVPGQDYNEQFF
TGCAGTGCTAGGGTCCCGGGACAGGACTACAATGAGCAGTTCTTC
>TRBV5-1|TRBJ2-6|many|-
CASSLGASGANVLTF
TGCGCCAGCAGCTTGGGGGCCTCTGGGGCCAACGTCCTGACTTTC
>TRBV3-1|TRBJ2-1|-|-
CASSQRTLVDEQFF
TGTGCCAGCAGCCAAAGGACGCTGGTGGATGAGCAGTTCTTC
>TRBV5-1|TRBJ2-1|many|-
CASSLGQASYNEQFF
TGCGCCAGCAGCTTGGGACAGGCCTCCTACAATGAGCAGTTCTTC
>TRBV12-3/TRBV12-4|TRBJ2-1|few|-
CASSSPVRPYNEQFF
TGTGCCAGCAGTAGTCCGGTTCGTCCCTACAATGAGCAGTTCTTC
>TRBV5-1|TRBJ2-5|many|-
CASSLFGEAQETQYF
TGCGCCAGCAGCTTGTTCGGGGAGGCCCAAGAGACCCAGTACTTC
>TRBV5-1|TRBJ1-1|many|TRBD1
CASSLMGQMNTEAFF
TGCGCCAGCAGCTTGATGGGACAGATGAACACTGAAGCTTTCTTT
>TRBV7-7|TRBJ2-5|few|-
CASSRLGRDGETQYF
TGTGCCAGCAGCCGATTAGGGCGGGACGGAGAGACCCAGTACTTC
>TRBV5-1|TRBJ2-1|few|-
CASSADWALARNEQFF
TGCGCCAGCAGCGCTGACTGGGCGCTGGCTCGCAATGAGCAGTTCTTC
>TRBV9|TRBJ2-1|-|TRBD2
CASSASLRAGGGDEQFF
TGTGCCAGCAGCGCCTCCCTAAGAGCGGGAGGAGGGGATGAGCAGTTCTTC
>TRBV7-2|TRBJ2-3|many|-
CASSLTRSTDTQYF
TGTGCCAGCAGCTTGACTAGATCCACAGATACGCAGTATTTT
>TRBV5-1|TRBJ2-1|-|TRBD2
CASGLAAGDEQFF
TGCGCCAGCGGGCTAGCGGCGGGGGATGAGCAGTTCTTC
>TRBV7-8|TRBJ1-5|-|-
CASSIGGSQPQHF
TGTGCCAGCAGCATAGGGGGGAGTCAGCCCCAGCATTTT
>TRBV19|TRBJ2-5|-|-
CASSITSLQETQYF
TGTGCCAGTAGTATTACTAGCCTGCAAGAGACCCAGTACTTC
>TRBV5-1|TRBJ2-3|many|-
CASRSGGASTDTQYF
TGCGCCAGCAGGAGTGGCGGGGCTAGCACAGATACGCAGTATTTT
>TRBV20-1|TRBJ2-7|-|TRBD2
CSAQMGGTYEQYF
TGCAGTGCTCAGATGGGGGGGACCTACGAGCAGTACTTC
>TRBV29-1|TRBJ2-3|-|-
CSVETGLETDTQYF
TGCAGCGTAGAAACAGGGCTAGAGACAGATACGCAGTATTTT
>TRBV21-1|TRBJ2-3|-|-
CASSKVTRDTDTQYF
TGTGCCAGCAGCAAAGTAACCAGGGACACAGATACGCAGTATTTT
>TRBV5-1|TRBJ2-7|-|-
CASSLALQGGVYEQYF
TGCGCCAGCAGCTTGGCGCTACAGGGGGGGGTTTACGAGCAGTACTTC
>TRBV2|TRBJ1-2|-|-
CASSTGTSLNYGYTF
TGTGCCAGCAGTACCGGGACCTCGCTAAACTATGGCTACACCTTC
>TRBV21-1|TRBJ2-7|-|-
CASKDRTYEQYF
TGTGCCAGCAAGGACCGAACCTACGAGCAGTACTTC
>TRBV9|TRBJ1-2|few|TRBD1
CASSVDGTGSPRGGYTF
TGTGCCAGCAGCGTAGACGGGACAGGGTCTCCACGGGGCGGCTACACCTTC